The source of this T cell receptor (beta chain) is a study of OX40 agonist ivuxolimab in advanced cancers. In the study overall: Patients treated during dose escalation were battling hepatocellular carcinoma, melanoma, renal cell or head and neck cancer.

Produced via immunoSEQ multiplex PCR; TCRdb's table is partial and in-frame only. The table includes around 34,000 clones, roughly 85% detected once. This sequence originates from an adult with an advanced solid tumor such as melanoma, head and neck, liver or kidney cancer. The source was CD4+ or CD8+ T cells sorted from blood, collected in a trial of the OX40 agonist ivuxolimab.

CDR3 nucleotides: TGTGCCAGCAGCTTAGGGGTTTTGGCGGGGGAGCAGTACTTC. It specifies CASSLGVLAGEQYF. This chain joins TRBV13 and TRBJ2-7, with D possibly TRBD2 on 6 matching bases. CDR3 length: 14 residues. From germline, CDR1 is PRHDT and CDR2 FYEKMQ (reference sequence). Trimming cost V 0 bases and J 7 bases, with 13 bases left between them.